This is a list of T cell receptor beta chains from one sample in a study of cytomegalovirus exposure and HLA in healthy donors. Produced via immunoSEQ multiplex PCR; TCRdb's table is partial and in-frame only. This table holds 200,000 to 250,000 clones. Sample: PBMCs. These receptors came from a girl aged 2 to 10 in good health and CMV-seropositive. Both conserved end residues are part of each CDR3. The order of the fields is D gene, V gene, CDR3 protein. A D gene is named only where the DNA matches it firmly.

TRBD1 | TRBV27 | CASKTGAANTGELFF
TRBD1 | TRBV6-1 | CASSEAGDRELAFF
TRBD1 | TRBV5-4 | CASSQPGQENYEQYF
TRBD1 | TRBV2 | CASSVGQGVEQFF
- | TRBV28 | CASSQNQGGTEAFF
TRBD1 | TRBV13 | CASSTGASVNTEAFF
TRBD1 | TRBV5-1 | CASSPWTGGETEAFF
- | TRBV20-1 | CSASSGELFF
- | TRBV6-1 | CASILRGSNQPQHF
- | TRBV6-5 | CASSLLVTGANVLTF
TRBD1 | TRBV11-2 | CASSKGGTGAYEQYF
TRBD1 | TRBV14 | CASSPRQGREKLFF
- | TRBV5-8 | CASSSGGIAYAEAFF
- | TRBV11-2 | CASSFHRDQPQHF
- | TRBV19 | CASSIGEVPNYGYTF
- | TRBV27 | CASSLSVRAGEQYF
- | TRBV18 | CASSPPDTINIQYF
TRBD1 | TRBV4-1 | CASSQGDRGSYEQYF
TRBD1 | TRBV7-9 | CASSWIGGTDVNTEAFF
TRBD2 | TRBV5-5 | CASSLWGGNREQYF
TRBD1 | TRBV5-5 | CASSQRGTAFNQPQHF
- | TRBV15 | CATSKEILGSTDTQYF
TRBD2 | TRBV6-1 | CASSDRLAGGLYNEQFF
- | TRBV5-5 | CASSTRVARLAGELFF
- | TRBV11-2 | CASLYTGELFF
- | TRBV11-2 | CASSSPRGSVRGYTF
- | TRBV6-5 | CASSPTNQPQHF
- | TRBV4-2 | CASSQTHPQERDEQFF
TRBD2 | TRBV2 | CASSEALGLAGYQETQYF
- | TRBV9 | CASSVTGYSYEQYF
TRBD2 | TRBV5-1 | CASSPEAGITDTQYF
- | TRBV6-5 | CASSYTGETQYF
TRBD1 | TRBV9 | CASSAAGDSVYEQYF
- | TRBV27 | CASSLSVPAGEHQPQHF
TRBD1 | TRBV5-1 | CASSFGQGDTEAFF
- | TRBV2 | CASSEVMGALLEGDTQYF
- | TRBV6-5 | CASSLEPMNTEAFF
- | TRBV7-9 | CASSPQGSNEKLFF
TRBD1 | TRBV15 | CATSRGQGGDSPLHF
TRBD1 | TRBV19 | CASSRGTGSNQPQHF
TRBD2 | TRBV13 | CASSLGLAGLTGELFF
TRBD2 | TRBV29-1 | CSVEDRNRLAGAFGTDTQYF
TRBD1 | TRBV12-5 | CASGPGTVGLYEQYF
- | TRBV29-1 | CSVGGGNQPQHF
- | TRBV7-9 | CASSFGLSSASYEQYF
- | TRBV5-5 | CASSFTDYEQYF
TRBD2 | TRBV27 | CASSRSGRRGWELFF
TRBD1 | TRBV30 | CTWSTTGDNQPQHF